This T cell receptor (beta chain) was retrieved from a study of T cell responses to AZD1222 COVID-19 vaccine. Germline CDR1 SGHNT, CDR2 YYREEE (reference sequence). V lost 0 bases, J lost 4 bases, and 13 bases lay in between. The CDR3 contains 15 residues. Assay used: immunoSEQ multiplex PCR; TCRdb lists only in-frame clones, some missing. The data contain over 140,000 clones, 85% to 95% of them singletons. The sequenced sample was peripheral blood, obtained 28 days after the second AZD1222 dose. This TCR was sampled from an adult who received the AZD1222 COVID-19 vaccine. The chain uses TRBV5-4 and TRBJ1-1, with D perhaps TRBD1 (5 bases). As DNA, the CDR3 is TGTGCCAGCAGCTTGGGGGGCGGGTTGGGCACTGAAGCTTTCTTT. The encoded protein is CASSLGGGLGTEAFF.